The 26 T cell receptor beta chains reported below all come from one sample, sequenced in a study of shared clonotypes between healthy human individuals (dated by TCRdb to about 2020). For the CD8 naive samples, CD45RO-negative cells were positively selected for CCR7, yielding a CD45RA+CCR7+ population from which TemRA cells were excluded. The protocol used for the library was the immunoSEQ multiplex PCR assay. The immuneACCESS repertoire file appears here via TCRdb, limited to in-frame rearrangements. These files lack a portion of the clones; in checked studies, under half of the deficit traces to unresolved V genes, and the cause of the others is not known. For this sample the table gives about 590,000 clones, of which roughly 96% were detected only once. About 0.11% of the sample is taken by the ten largest. Material for sequencing was naive CD8+ T cells sorted from blood. Taken with the paper, the label for cell subset or site translates to: CD45RA+CCR7+. The receptor set was obtained from a woman aged 25 to 39 in good health.

The V and J genes are TRBV6-5 and TRBJ2-7, with D perhaps matching TRBD2 (6 bases). CDR1 and CDR2 (germline): MNHEY, SVGAGI. V shed 9 bases and J shed 4 bases, with 13 bases lying between them. The length of the CDR3 is 12 residues. Here the CDR3 DNA reads TGTGCCAGTGGACCGGAGGGGTACGAGCAGTACTTC. It encodes CASGPEGYEQYF.

This sequence joins TRBV7-9 and TRBJ2-7; no clear D. The V end was cut by 5 bases, the J end by 1 base, with 12 bases between. Germline loops: CDR1 SEHNR, CDR2 FQNEAQ (reference sequence). The CDR3 covers 14 residues. The CDR3 loop is CASSARLESYEQYF. The DNA for the CDR3 is TGTGCCAGCAGCGCCAGACTGGAATCCTACGAGCAGTACTTC.

The V call is TRBV7-2, the J call TRBJ2-7; D is undetermined. The CDR3 sequence is 13 residues long. The germline CDR1 and CDR2 sequences are SGHTA and FQGNSA. Trimming took off 5 bases at V and 5 bases at J, with 13 bases between the two ends. CDR3 amino acids: CASSPGSLNEQYF. The CDR3 DNA sequence: TGTGCCAGCAGCCCCGGGTCGCTGAACGAGCAGTACTTC. The full variable domain, rest sourced from reference TRBV7-2 and TRBJ2-7, is GAGVSQSPSNKVTEKGKDVELRCDPISGHTALYWYRQSLGQGLEFLIYFQGNSAPDKSGLPSDRFSAERTGGSVSTLTIQRTQQEDSAVYLCASSPGSLNEQYFGPGTRLTVT.

The chain combines TRBV6-1 with TRBJ2-5, with D maybe TRBD1 (5 bases). The V and J ends lost 3 bases and 4 bases respectively, with 18 bases between them. This CDR3 has 16 amino acids. The V gene's germline CDR1 is MNHNS and CDR2 SASEGT. CDR3 DNA sequence: TGTGCCAGCAGTGAGGGGATACAGGTTGGTGGAGAGACCCAGTACTTC. This translates into CASSEGIQVGGETQYF.

The chain recombines TRBV7-9 with TRBJ2-1; D gene uncertain. With 7 bases removed from V and 8 bases from J, the gap between germline ends came to 12 bases. The V gene's germline CDR1 is SEHNR and CDR2 FQNEAQ (reference sequence). The CDR3 loop spans 12 amino acids. Here the CDR3 reads CASNQMGDEQFF. In DNA form, the CDR3 reads TGTGCCAGCAACCAAATGGGTGATGAGCAGTTCTTC.

This clone has just one count. The CDR3, as DNA: TGCGCCAGCCAGCGGGGGGGGGATCCCTACGAGCAGTACTTC. Encoded protein: CASQRGGDPYEQYF. The chain is built from TRBV10-2 and TRBJ2-7; TRBD2 matches 10 bases. The CDR3 is 14 amino acids. Germline V gene lookup returns CDR1 WSHSY and CDR2 SAAADI. Unmatched junction bases numbered 6, after V lost 8 bases and J lost 2 bases.

The chain couples TRBV27 to TRBJ2-5; 9 nucleotides agree with TRBD2. The germline V gene has CDR1 MNHEY and CDR2 SMNVEV (reference sequence). The CDR3 is 15 residues long. J lost 1 base, V lost 8 bases, and 8 bases had no gene match. CDR3 protein: CASGNAGGGQETQYF. CDR3 nucleotide sequence: TGTGCCAGCGGAAACGCGGGAGGGGGCCAAGAGACCCAGTACTTC.

This clone was observed once. The CDR3 coding sequence is TGCGCCAGCAGCCCCGGCGGGGTTATAGCGGGGGTCCCATATTACAATGAGCAGTTCTTC. Encoded protein: CASSPGGVIAGVPYYNEQFF. J is TRBJ2-1 and V is TRBV5-1; the match to TRBD2 covers 9 bases. Germline V gene sequence: CDR1 SGHRS, CDR2 YFSETQ. With 4 bases clipped from V and 4 bases from J, the junction kept 21 bases outside the gene matches. This CDR3 is 20 amino acids long. Using reference TRBV5-1 and TRBJ2-1 for the parts outside the CDR3, the full variable domain is KAGVTQTPRYLIKTRGQQVTLSCSPISGHRSVSWYQQTPGQGLQFLFEYFSETQRNKGNFPGRFSGRQFSNSRSEMNVSTLELGDSALYLCASSPGGVIAGVPYYNEQFFGPGTRLTVL.

The gene calls are TRBV4-1 and TRBJ1-5; weak D call: TRBD1 (6 bases). Germline V gene data show CDR1 as MGHRA and CDR2 as YSYEKL. The V gene lost 3 bases and the J gene lost 0 bases, with 15 bases spanning the gap. The CDR3 is made up of 17 amino acids. The DNA for the CDR3 is TGCGCCAGCAGCCAGACTACTGGACAGTATAGCAATCAGCCCCAGCATTTT. This gives the protein CASSQTTGQYSNQPQHF.

CDR3 DNA: TGCGCCAGCAGCCCCCTCGCGTCTAGCTCCTACAATGAGCAGTTCTTC. Its translation is CASSPLASSSYNEQFF. This sequence joins TRBV4-1 and TRBJ2-1; D call uncertain. Germline-derived CDR1 and CDR2 are MGHRA and YSYEKL. V was clipped by 4 bases and J by 0 bases, with 13 bases between them. The CDR3 contains 16 residues.

V is TRBV20-1 and J is TRBJ2-1, with unresolved D. The CDR3 loop spans 11 amino acids. CDR1 is DFQATT, CDR2 SNEGSKA, per germline (reference sequence). The V and J ends lost 2 bases and 9 bases respectively, with 8 bases between them. CDR3 sequence reads: CSARSLGEQFF. The DNA of the CDR3 is TGCAGTGCTAGAAGCCTCGGTGAGCAGTTCTTC.

This clone has only one observation. The rearrangement uses TRBV21-1 and TRBJ2-7; the table assigns TRBD2, which was not confirmed against the DNA. TRBV21-1 is a pseudogene. The CDR3 consists of 14 residues. The CDR3 loop is CASSKVRGSYEQYF. For the CDR3, the DNA is TGTGCCAGCAGCAAAGTGCGGGGTTCCTACGAGCAGTACTTC.

V gene TRBV2 combines with J gene TRBJ2-3; TRBD1 aligns across 7 bases. The CDR3 length is 17 residues. V lost 6 bases, J lost 3 bases, and 15 bases stayed unmatched. Germline CDR1 is SNHLY and CDR2 is FYNNEI. DNA for the CDR3: TGTGCCAGCAGCAAAGGGGTCCCACAGGGGATGACAGATACGCAGTATTTT. This encodes CASSKGVPQGMTDTQYF. The full variable domain, its missing parts supplied by reference TRBV2 and TRBJ2-3, is EPEVTQTPSHQVTQMGQEVILRCVPISNHLYFYWYRQILGQKVEFLVSFYNNEISEKSEIFDDQFSVERPDGSNFTLKIRSTKLEDSAMYFCASSKGVPQGMTDTQYFGPGTRLTVL.

The gene calls are TRBV5-5 and TRBJ2-7; D gene uncertain. Germline V CDR1 and CDR2: SGHKS, YYEKEE (reference sequence). The CDR3 is made up of 12 amino acids. With 4 bases removed from V and 4 bases from J, the gap between germline ends came to 9 bases. CDR3 loop: CASSGDTYEQYF. The CDR3, as DNA: TGTGCCAGCAGCGGCGACACATACGAGCAGTACTTC.

The chain carries TRBV7-8 and TRBJ2-7; TRBD1 is a possible D gene (6 bases). This CDR3 has 14 amino acids. Trimming took 4 bases from V and 6 from J, leaving 16 bases between them. Germline V gives CDR1 SGHVS, CDR2 FQNEAQ. The CDR3 sequence is CASSSPDRPREQYF. In nucleotides, the CDR3 is TGTGCCAGCAGCTCCCCTGACAGGCCCCGCGAGCAGTACTTC.

The chain joins TRBV28 to TRBJ1-1; 8 bases are a match to TRBD1. CDR1 is MDHEN, CDR2 SYDVKM, per germline. CDR3 length equals 16 residues. Trimming cost V 5 bases and J 2 bases; bases outside gene matches: 10. CDR3 amino acids: CASSMTGATVNTEAFF. The CDR3 DNA is TGTGCCAGCAGTATGACAGGGGCAACTGTCAACACTGAAGCTTTCTTT.

This chain links TRBV27 with TRBJ2-7; the match to TRBD2 covers 9 bases. The germline V gene encodes CDR1 MNHEY and CDR2 SMNVEV (reference sequence). J was trimmed by 6 bases and V by 3 bases; bases with no gene match: 6. The CDR3 contains 14 residues. The CDR3: CASSFSLAGSEQYF. The CDR3 DNA reads as TGTGCCAGCAGTTTCAGTCTAGCGGGATCCGAGCAGTACTTC.

V usage is TRBV28 and J usage is TRBJ1-5, with no clear D. Germline V gene lookup returns CDR1 MDHEN and CDR2 SYDVKM. The V gene lost 7 bases and the J gene lost 1 base, with 14 bases spanning the gap. This CDR3 region has 15 residues. The CDR3 nucleotides read TGTGCCAGCACTCCCCGGGTGATAAGCAATCAGCCCCAGCATTTT. It yields the protein CASTPRVISNQPQHF. The whole variable domain, remainder taken from reference TRBV28 and TRBJ1-5, is DVKVTQSSRYLVKRTGEKVFLECVQDMDHENMFWYRQDPGLGLRLIYFSYDVKMKEKGDIPEGYSVSREKKERFSLILESASTNQTSMYLCASTPRVISNQPQHFGDGTRLSIL.

The rearrangement uses TRBV4-2 and TRBJ2-7; 7 positions agree with TRBD2. Germline lookup yields CDR1 LGHNA and CDR2 YNFKEQ. The V and J ends lost 0 bases and 2 bases, in that order; junction bases with no gene match: 4. CDR3 length: 15 residues. The CDR3, as DNA: TGTGCCAGCAGCCAAGAAGCGGGGTTTACCTACGAGCAGTACTTC. Protein product: CASSQEAGFTYEQYF.

The rearrangement joins TRBV9 to TRBJ2-1, with 13 bases lining up with TRBD2. Looked up from germline, CDR1 is SGDLS and CDR2 is YYNGEE. The V gene end was trimmed by 4 bases and the J gene end by 2 bases; junction bases not matched to a gene: 6. The CDR3 covers 17 residues. CDR3 in DNA: TGTGCCAGCAGCCCTGGGACTAGCGGGACGACCTACAATGAGCAGTTCTTC. The encoded protein is CASSPGTSGTTYNEQFF.

The gene calls are TRBV13 and TRBJ2-7; D possibly matches TRBD1 or TRBD2 (6 bases each). Germline V lookup: CDR1 PRHDT, CDR2 FYEKMQ (reference sequence). Trimming pared 4 bases from V and 6 bases from J, leaving 19 bases between. CDR3 length: 15 amino acids. CDR3 in DNA: TGTGCCAGCAGCTCAGAGGGGGGTAGATGGGGCGAGCAGTACTTC. This encodes CASSSEGGRWGEQYF.

The chain has TRBV6-5 and TRBJ1-2; 7 bases map to TRBD1. Germline V lookup: CDR1 MNHEY, CDR2 SVGAGI. The CDR3 length is 12 residues. The ends lost 8 bases at V and 8 bases at J; junction bases unmatched: 8. The CDR3 region is CASGQDPWGYTF. CDR3 nucleotides: TGTGCCAGCGGACAGGATCCCTGGGGCTACACCTTC.

This rearrangement joins TRBV7-6 to TRBJ2-3; perhaps TRBD1 as D (5 bases). V shed 5 bases and J shed 0 bases, with 15 bases lying between them. CDR1 SGHVS and CDR2 FNYEAQ come from the germline V gene. The CDR3 has 16 residues. The CDR3 DNA sequence: TGTGCCAGCAGCCGGTCCCTAGGGGTGAGCACAGATACGCAGTATTTT. Protein sequence: CASSRSLGVSTDTQYF.

Points on this clone: Other DNA variants within this sample encode the same CDR3. J is TRBJ2-7 and V is TRBV13, with TRBD1 matching over 7 bases. This CDR3 contains 15 residues. Per germline, CDR1 PRHDT and CDR2 FYEKMQ (reference sequence). V shed 4 bases, J shed 0 bases, and the junction held 6 bases outside the gene matches. The CDR3 coding sequence is TGTGCCAGCAGCTCCCGGGACAGATCCTCCTACGAGCAGTACTTC. Protein: CASSSRDRSSYEQYF.

The chain combines TRBV27 with TRBJ1-1; D uncertain. The CDR3 extends over 14 amino acids. Trimming removed 2 bases from V and 1 base from J, with 8 bases in between. The V gene's germline CDR1 is MNHEY and CDR2 SMNVEV (reference sequence). This chain's CDR3 is CASSLNSRNTEAFF. In nucleotides, the CDR3 is TGTGCCAGCAGTTTAAACAGCAGGAACACTGAAGCTTTCTTT.

The chain carries TRBV18 and TRBJ1-2; D may be TRBD1 (6 bases). Germline assignment: CDR1 KGHSH and CDR2 LQKENI. Trimming pared 5 bases from V and 4 bases from J, leaving 20 bases between. This CDR3 comprises 16 residues. The CDR3 is CASSSGGGLKVYGYTF. Here the CDR3 DNA reads TGTGCCAGCTCATCGGGAGGGGGACTGAAAGTCTATGGCTACACCTTC.